This T cell receptor (beta chain) was obtained from a study of blood T cell repertoires in COVID-19. This clone has only a few counts. Assay used: immunoSEQ multiplex PCR; TCRdb lists only in-frame clones, some missing. The sample includes tens of thousands of clones, 60% to 85% of them seen just once. The CDR3 has 14 residues. Germline trimming cut 5 bases from V and 1 base from J; bases unmatched to any gene: 2. The germline gives CDR1 LNHDA, CDR2 SQIVND (reference sequence). This chain connects TRBV19 to TRBJ1-1; 9 nucleotides match TRBD1. The sequence was obtained from an older man with active or convalescent COVID-19. Sequencing was performed on peripheral blood. In nucleotides, the CDR3 is TGTGCCAGTAGTGCGGGACAGGGGAACACTGAAGCTTTCTTT. Translation gives CASSAGQGNTEAFF. The full variable domain, with the rest looked up from reference TRBV19 and TRBJ1-1, is DGGITQSPKYLFRKEGQNVTLSCEQNLNHDAMYWYRQDPGQGLRLIYYSQIVNDFQKGDIAEGYSVSREKKESFPLTVTSAQKNPTAFYLCASSAGQGNTEAFFGQGTRLTVV.